This T cell receptor (beta chain) came from a study of cytomegalovirus exposure and HLA in healthy donors. Healthy bone marrow donors formed the donor group. 60 Vbeta and 13 Jbeta primers were used in PCR. Sequenced by immunoSEQ multiplex PCR; TCRdb stores in-frame clones only, minus some. The sample holds a few hundred thousand clones; over 90% are singletons and the top ten take 1.7%. V gave up 2 bases and J gave up 3 bases; unmatched junction bases: 4. The germline V gene has CDR1 MDHEN and CDR2 SYDVKM. This CDR3 comprises 16 residues. The source material was PBMCs. This chain uses TRBV28 with TRBJ2-7; 13 nucleotides agree with TRBD2. The TCR originated in a girl aged 2-10 years in good health and CMV-seronegative. The CDR3 region is CASSLEGLAGNYEQYF. Written as DNA, the CDR3 is TGTGCCAGCAGTTTAGAGGGACTAGCGGGAAACTACGAGCAGTACTTC.